This section outlines one T cell receptor beta chain sequence together with its context. The sample comes from a study of Graves' ophthalmopathy and Graves' hyperthyroidism. RNA transcripts yielded amplified TCR beta CDR3 regions. Scientists carried out first-round RT-PCR using HTBI primers and then a second-round multiplex PCR. TCRdb processed the multiplex PCR reads anew with MiXCR; each CDR3 protein has one entry. The sample lists 400,000 to 450,000 distinct CDR3 sequences, over 20% seen once, with roughly 3% in the top ten. The V gene's germline CDR1 is MGHRA and CDR2 YSYEKL. The CDR3 runs 16 residues. V was shortened by 3 bases and J by 0 bases, with 12 bases between the two germline ends. No donor had other autoimmune disease, uncontrolled infection, pregnancy or lactation.

The chain uses TRBV4-1 and TRBJ1-3; D not resolved. The specimen sequenced was peripheral blood. The sequence came from a woman aged 18-30 years with stable Graves' hyperthyroidism. This chain's CDR3 is CASSHLTPLSGNTIYF. CDR3 bases: TGCGCCAGCAGCCACCTCACACCGCTCTCTGGAAACACCATATATTTT.